The sequence of this T cell receptor beta chain was determined in a study of human T cells and chemical hapten exposure. Study-level background: Variation in per-sample TCR yields came mainly from small pooled library volume differences. Points from the study as a whole: The study found that DPC sensitization did not change TCRs above 1 in 1000 frequency.

The table lists this clonotype with many counts. Its antigen is not identified. Trimming pared 5 bases from V and 7 bases from J, leaving 14 bases between. The CDR3 spans 13 residues. The germline V gene encodes CDR1 SEHNR and CDR2 FQNEAQ (reference sequence). Unique molecular identifiers were affixed to discrete cDNA molecules within the library. In the study's own analysis: Sequenced samples showed a median of roughly 99,000 TCRs each, with counts running from around 20,000 to 690,000. TCRdb re-analysed the RACE reads in MiXCR, keeping a single row per CDR3 protein. The V and J calls were determined by TCRdb, not by the authors. Of tens of thousands of distinct CDR3 sequences in the sample, around 5% are singletons; the top ten hold around 13%. Indicated time point: healthy volunteer bleed at 6 weeks. The authors' total RNA extraction used unfractionated whole blood.

The chain is built from TRBV7-9 and TRBJ1-2; possibly TRBD1 for D (5 bases). The sample taken for sequencing was whole blood. This TCR was recovered from a human donor in good health. Some clones in this sample may be carry-over from other donors' samples. CDR3 DNA: TGTGCCAGCAGCCCCGGGGCCGGCAGTGGCTACACCTTC. Its protein is CASSPGAGSGYTF.